These 30 T cell receptor beta chains originate from one sample sequenced in a study of vaccination and CD4 T cells after COVID-19. Antigens for these TCRs are unknown. Treatment here: roughly ten-day PBMC culture with coronavirus spike peptide pools or control peptides (ViraFEST assay). Once obtained from cultured CD4+ T cells, the DNA was sequenced using the Oncomine TCR Beta short-read assay. In TCRdb, the PCR reads were re-called with MiXCR into one record per CDR3 protein. There are under 20,000 distinct CDR3 sequences in the sample; over 60% occur only once, and approximately 18% lies in the top ten. Sequenced material: CD4+ T cells from blood, cultured in vitro, taken after SARS-CoV-2 vaccination. The receptors stem from a human donor who received a COVID-19 vaccine.

This clonotype appeared a few times. This chain links TRBV6-2 or TRBV6-3 with TRBJ2-1; 10 bases agree with TRBD1. The ends lost 2 bases at V and 7 bases at J; junction bases unmatched: 8. The CDR3 is 16 residues long. The germline V gene has CDR1 MNHEY and CDR2 SVGEGT. The CDR3 bases are TGTGCCAGCAGTTACCAGGACAGGGGGAGTAAAAATGAGCAGTTCTTC. It encodes CASSYQDRGSKNEQFF.

The V call is TRBV10-3, the J call TRBJ2-3, with 7 bases fitting TRBD1. Germline V gene sequence: CDR1 ENHRY, CDR2 SYGVKD. V lost 3 bases, J lost 1 base, and 4 bases stayed unmatched. The CDR3 contains 15 residues. This CDR3 is CAISDGQDRTDTQYF. As DNA, the CDR3 is TGTGCCATCAGTGACGGACAGGATCGCACAGATACGCAGTATTTT.

The chain joins TRBV27 to TRBJ1-6; TRBD1 aligns across 12 bases. The V segment lost 1 base and the J segment 7 bases; nucleotides outside the gene matches: 2. The CDR3 totals 16 residues. Germline CDR1 is MNHEY and CDR2 is SMNVEV (reference sequence). CDR3 protein: CASSLWGQGANSPLHF. Written as DNA, the CDR3 is TGTGCCAGCAGTTTATGGGGACAGGGGGCAAATTCACCCCTCCACTTT.

The rearrangement links TRBV24-1 to TRBJ1-3; D gene ambiguous. From germline, CDR1 is KGHDR and CDR2 SFDVKD. V lost 0 bases and J lost 0, with 5 bases in between. CDR3 length: 15 residues. CDR3 region: CATSDLGDSGNTIYF. In DNA form, the CDR3 reads TGTGCCACCAGTGATTTGGGGGACTCTGGAAACACCATATATTTT.

The chain couples TRBV12-3 or TRBV12-4 to TRBJ2-1; 8 bases line up with TRBD1. With V trimmed by 6 bases and J by 3 bases, 7 bases remained unmatched. The CDR3 is 15 residues long. Written as DNA, the CDR3 is TGTGCCAGCAGCTCACGGGACAGGTTCTACAATGAGCAGTTCTTC. Translation gives CASSSRDRFYNEQFF.

V and J are TRBV10-3 and TRBJ1-1; no reliable D call. Germline V gives CDR1 ENHRY, CDR2 SYGVKD. The CDR3 is 14 residues long. V lost 0 bases to trimming and J lost 1 base, with 6 bases between them. The CDR3 reads CAISESYGNTEAFF. The CDR3 nucleotides read TGTGCCATCAGTGAGTCCTACGGGAACACTGAAGCTTTCTTT.

The chain recombines TRBV6-1 with TRBJ1-3; D is uncertain. The germline CDR1 and CDR2 sequences are MNHNS and SASEGT. Between the trimmed V and J ends, which lost 4 bases and 0 bases, there was a span of 16 bases. CDR3 length equals 17 residues. CDR3: CASSGGLRRASGNTIYF. CDR3 bases: TGTGCCAGCAGTGGAGGACTGAGAAGGGCCTCTGGAAACACCATATATTTT.

This chain uses TRBV5-6 with TRBJ2-5; TRBD1 matches at 8 bases. After removal of 4 bases from V and 5 bases from J, the junction contained 10 bases not matched to a gene. The CDR3 runs to 15 residues. Germline V gene sequence: CDR1 SGHDT, CDR2 YYEEEE. CDR3 DNA sequence: TGTGCCAGCAGCCCACGGACAGGGTATTCTGAGACCCAGTACTTC. As protein: CASSPRTGYSETQYF.

The CDR3 here is CASRPRGANSPLHF. CDR3 coding DNA: TGTGCCAGCAGACCGAGGGGGGCGAATTCACCCCTCCACTTT. This chain connects TRBV6-4 to TRBJ1-6; perhaps TRBD1 as D (6 bases). V was clipped by 6 bases and J by 7 bases, with 13 bases between them. The CDR3 extends over 14 amino acids. The germline gives CDR1 MRHNA, CDR2 SNTAGT.

Only one count was recorded for this clonotype. This rearrangement joins TRBV15 to TRBJ1-3, with 7 bases aligning to TRBD1. Trimming removed 0 bases from V and 8 bases from J; junction bases left unmatched: 10. Germline V gene data show CDR1 as LNHNV and CDR2 as YYDKDF (reference sequence). CDR3 length: 16 residues. In DNA form, the CDR3 reads TGTGCCACCAGCAGAGATTCAAAACAGGGGCTTCACACCATATATTTT. This encodes CATSRDSKQGLHTIYF. Full variable domain (missing parts from reference TRBV15 and TRBJ1-3): DAMVIQNPRYQVTQFGKPVTLSCSQTLNHNVMYWYQQKSSQAPKLLFHYYDKDFNNEADTPDNFQSRRPNTSFCFLDIRSPGLGDTAMYLCATSRDSKQGLHTIYFGEGSWLTVV.

This clonotype occurred a few times. The genes are TRBV6-1 and TRBJ1-1; 8 bases align to TRBD1. There are 14 residues in the CDR3. Germline V gene data show CDR1 as MNHNS and CDR2 as SASEGT. Trimming at V came to 8 bases and at J to 0 bases, leaving 5 bases not matched to a gene. This chain's CDR3 is CASADRGLNTEAFF. The CDR3 DNA is TGTGCCAGCGCTGACAGGGGTTTGAACACTGAAGCTTTCTTT.

This chain uses TRBV7-6 with TRBJ2-3; maybe TRBD2 (6 bases). V was clipped by 5 bases and J by 1 base, with 19 bases between them. The CDR3 loop spans 17 amino acids. Looked up from germline, CDR1 is SGHVS and CDR2 is FNYEAQ. The CDR3 DNA reads as TGTGCCAGCAGCCTCGGGGTCGGGGGAGTCCGCACAGATACGCAGTATTTT. The encoded protein is CASSLGVGGVRTDTQYF.

CDR3 in amino acids: CASSEGGGPPDTQYF. DNA for the CDR3: TGCGCCAGCAGTGAAGGAGGGGGGCCCCCAGATACGCAGTATTTT. The chain couples TRBV10-2 to TRBJ2-3; D is tentatively TRBD1 or TRBD2 (6 bases each). The germline V gene encodes CDR1 WSHSY and CDR2 SAAADI. The CDR3 spans 15 residues. Trimming pared 3 bases from V and 4 bases from J, leaving 14 bases between.

The genes are TRBV30 and TRBJ2-5, with no clear D. This CDR3 has 11 residues. V dropped 5 bases and J dropped 4 bases, with 8 bases sitting between them. Looked up from germline, CDR1 is GTSNPN and CDR2 is SVGIG (reference sequence). The CDR3 nucleotides are TGTGCCTGGGTCAGCAGAGAGACCCAGTACTTC. Translation: CAWVSRETQYF.

In this sample, this clonotype turned up once. This CDR3 is CASSTDRGLQETQYF. The CDR3 coding sequence is TGTGCCAGCAGCACGGACAGGGGTCTCCAAGAGACCCAGTACTTC. This chain joins TRBV7-9 and TRBJ2-5, with TRBD1 matching 9 bases. Germline assignment: CDR1 SEHNR and CDR2 FQNEAQ (reference sequence). Trimming cost V 5 bases and J 1 base; bases outside gene matches: 5. The CDR3 runs to 15 residues.

This sequence joins TRBV25-1 and TRBJ1-6; tentatively, D is TRBD1 (6 bases). The germline gives CDR1 MGHDK, CDR2 SYGVNS. The CDR3 spans 14 residues. V was trimmed by 10 bases and J by 9 bases, leaving 19 bases between them. The CDR3 sequence is CATSGGQYSSPLHF. Written as DNA, the CDR3 is TGTGCCACCTCGGGGGGCCAATACAGTTCACCCCTCCACTTT.

The chain couples TRBV14 to TRBJ2-1, with TRBD2 matching 9 bases. V lost 1 base to trimming and J lost 7 bases; unmatched junction nucleotides: 14. The CDR3 consists of 18 residues. The germline V gene encodes CDR1 SGHDN and CDR2 FVKESK. CDR3 in amino acids: CASSQVTSGSGGRNEQFF. The CDR3 nucleotides read TGTGCCAGCAGCCAAGTTACTAGCGGGTCCGGGGGTCGAAATGAGCAGTTCTTC. The entire variable domain, with the rest obtained from reference TRBV14 and TRBJ2-1, is as follows: EAGVTQFPSHSVIEKGQTVTLRCDPISGHDNLYWYRRVMGKEIKFLLHFVKESKQDESGMPNNRFLAERTGGTYSTLKVQPAELEDSGVYFCASSQVTSGSGGRNEQFFGPGTRLTVL.

This chain links TRBV19 with TRBJ1-2; 8 bases map to TRBD1. Germline loops: CDR1 LNHDA, CDR2 SQIVND (reference sequence). With 6 bases clipped from V and 2 bases from J, the junction kept 5 bases outside the gene matches. CDR3 size: 14 residues. The CDR3 spells CASSATGANYGYTF. DNA for the CDR3: TGTGCCAGTAGCGCGACAGGGGCAAACTATGGCTACACCTTC.

With respect to this clonotype: Mismatch with germline at one junction end may stem from a read error. The chain is built from TRBV19 and TRBJ1-1, with D unclear. The CDR3 runs to 12 residues. The germline V gene encodes CDR1 LNHDA and CDR2 SQIVND (reference sequence). CDR3 nucleotides: TGTGCCAGTAGAATAGATCGGACTGAAGCTTTCTTT. The encoded protein is CASRIDRTEAFF.

This chain joins TRBV6-1 and TRBJ1-2; 8 nucleotides match TRBD1. The germline V gene has CDR1 MNHNS and CDR2 SASEGT. Losses at the gene ends were 5 bases for V and 2 bases for J; bases not matched to a gene: 10. The CDR3 spans 16 residues. CDR3 in amino acids: CASSTTGQGQNYGYTF. DNA for the CDR3: TGTGCCAGCAGTACGACAGGACAGGGTCAAAACTATGGCTACACCTTC.

The gene calls are TRBV24-1 and TRBJ1-1; 8 nucleotides line up with TRBD1. The V segment lost 8 bases and the J segment 1 base; nucleotides outside the gene matches: 2. Germline CDR1 and CDR2: KGHDR and SFDVKD. The CDR3 length is 13 residues. The DNA for the CDR3 is TGTGCCACCAAGGACAGGGCGAACACTGAAGCTTTCTTT. Translating gives CATKDRANTEAFF.

V is TRBV2 and J is TRBJ1-1; D not resolved. Germline-derived CDR1 and CDR2 are SNHLY and FYNNEI. The V and J ends lost 1 base and 2 bases respectively, with 5 bases between them. There are 13 residues in the CDR3. The CDR3 DNA reads TGTGCCAGCAGTGAAGTGGGTAACACTGAAGCTTTCTTT. It encodes CASSEVGNTEAFF.

The V gene is TRBV19, the J gene TRBJ1-1; a weak D match, TRBD1 (5 bases). Per the germline V gene, CDR1 is LNHDA and CDR2 is SQIVND (reference sequence). The CDR3 sequence is 15 residues long. V lost 4 bases, J lost 4 bases, and 16 bases lay in between. CDR3 sequence reads: CASSTSGRVLTEAFF. The CDR3 DNA is TGTGCCAGTAGTACCTCAGGGAGAGTTCTCACTGAAGCTTTCTTT.

This CDR3 reads CSARVARGRDTQYF. For the CDR3, the DNA is TGCAGTGCTAGAGTGGCCAGGGGGCGCGATACGCAGTATTTT. The chain uses TRBV20-1 and TRBJ2-3, with 8 positions matching TRBD1. Germline V gene sequence: CDR1 DFQATT, CDR2 SNEGSKA (reference sequence). This CDR3 spans 14 amino acids. Trimming at V came to 1 base and at J to 6 bases, leaving 6 bases not matched to a gene.

The gene calls are TRBV24-1 and TRBJ1-5; 12 nucleotides match TRBD1. CDR1 KGHDR and CDR2 SFDVKD come from the germline V gene. V shed 5 bases and J 6 bases; nucleotides not matched to a gene: 1. The CDR3 length is 14 residues. The CDR3 reads CATSGDRGRQPQHF. DNA of the CDR3: TGTGCCACCAGTGGGGACAGGGGGCGTCAGCCCCAGCATTTT.

On this clonotype: Its ends do not fully match the called genes, so a read error is possible. The J gene is TRBJ1-2, the V gene TRBV5-1; D is perhaps TRBD1 (6 bases). This CDR3 has 14 amino acids. The germline gives CDR1 SGHRS, CDR2 YFSETQ. CDR3 DNA: TGCGCCAGCAGCTTGGCCCTAAGCCTCCGGGACACGATCTTC. Amino acid sequence: CASSLALSLRDTIF.

The chain couples TRBV3-1 to TRBJ2-5; TRBD2 agrees at 12 bases. Germline-derived CDR1 and CDR2 are LGHDT and YNNKEL (reference sequence). V lost 0 bases and J lost 5; bases outside the gene matches: 1. The CDR3 runs to 15 residues. The chain's CDR3 is CASSQDGLAGETQYF. CDR3 bases: TGTGCCAGCAGCCAAGATGGACTAGCGGGGGAGACCCAGTACTTC.

The J gene is TRBJ1-1, the V gene TRBV19; no clear D gene. V was pared by 7 bases and J by 3 bases, with 6 bases between. CDR1 and CDR2 (germline): LNHDA, SQIVND (reference sequence). This CDR3 has 11 amino acids. Here the CDR3 DNA reads TGTGCCAGTATTATGCACACTGAAGCTTTCTTT. Its translation: CASIMHTEAFF.

This chain links TRBV11-3 with TRBJ1-3, with D possibly matching TRBD1 (5 bases). Deletions cut 8 bases from V and 0 bases from J, with 8 bases between. The CDR3 covers 13 residues. From germline, CDR1 is SGHNT and CDR2 YENEEA. The CDR3 nucleotides read TGTGCCAGCCGACAGCTCTCTGGAAACACCATATATTTT. Translated: CASRQLSGNTIYF. The full variable domain, completed using reference TRBV11-3 and TRBJ1-3, is EAGVVQSPRYKIIEKKQPVAFWCNPISGHNTLYWYLQNLGQGPELLIRYENEEAVDDSQLPKDRFSAERLKGVDSTLKIQPAELGDSAVYLCASRQLSGNTIYFGEGSWLTVV.

The chain joins TRBV2 to TRBJ1-1; the match to TRBD1 covers 9 bases. The ends lost 6 bases at V and 1 base at J; junction bases unmatched: 6. CDR3 length equals 15 residues. CDR1 SNHLY and CDR2 FYNNEI come from the germline V gene. The CDR3 DNA reads as TGTGCCAGCAGCCTACAGGGGGCTGGGAACACTGAAGCTTTCTTT. Translation: CASSLQGAGNTEAFF.